Listed below are T cell receptor beta chains from one sample, sequenced in a study of OX40 agonist ivuxolimab in advanced cancers. The protocol was immunoSEQ multiplex PCR, while the TCRdb copy is restricted to in-frame clones and leaves out a portion. The sample yields roughly 53,000 clones, approximately 91% seen once. Sequenced material: CD4+ or CD8+ T cells sorted from blood, taken in a trial of the OX40 agonist ivuxolimab. Receptors were obtained from an adult with an advanced solid tumor such as melanoma, head and neck, liver or kidney cancer. CDR3s include the opening cysteine and the closing phenylalanine or tryptophan. The D gene is left open where the match is weak. The listing skips clone size in some rows; elsewhere it reads once, few, many or a size class.

>.|TRBD2|TRBJ2-2|TRBV10-3
CAIKGAGGPGELFF
TGTGCCATCAAGGGAGCGGGGGGGCCCGGGGAGCTGTTTTTT
>.|.|TRBJ2-7|TRBV2
CASKIYQGSYEQYF
TGTGCCAGCAAGATTTATCAGGGCTCCTACGAGCAGTACTTC
>.|TRBD1|TRBJ2-7|TRBV6-1
CASRVDRGTYEQYF
TGTGCCAGCAGAGTAGACAGGGGTACCTACGAGCAGTACTTC
>.|.|TRBJ2-5|TRBV6-5
CASSPDSESGTQYF
TGTGCCAGCAGTCCAGATAGTGAAAGCGGGACCCAGTACTTC
>once|.|TRBJ2-7|TRBV9
CASSVGLDYEQYF
TGTGCCAGCAGCGTAGGGTTAGACTACGAGCAGTACTTC
>.|TRBD1|TRBJ1-2|TRBV7-3
CASSLASRQGIGYTF
TGTGCCAGCAGCTTGGCCAGTAGACAGGGGATTGGCTACACCTTC
>once|TRBD2|TRBJ2-3|TRBV27
CASNYLASGSTDTQYF
TGTGCCAGCAATTATCTGGCTAGCGGGAGCACAGATACGCAGTATTTT
>.|TRBD1|TRBJ2-7|TRBV7-2
CASSPRQGAPEQYF
TGTGCCAGCAGCCCCCGACAGGGGGCGCCTGAGCAGTACTTC
>.|.|TRBJ2-7|TRBV7-9
CASSFLDEQYF
TGTGCCAGCAGCTTTCTGGACGAGCAGTACTTC
>.|TRBD1|TRBJ1-1|TRBV6-1
CASSAQGAERNTEAFF
TGTGCCAGCAGTGCTCAGGGGGCTGAACGGAACACTGAAGCTTTCTTT
>.|.|TRBJ1-2|TRBV11-2
CASSLAAENYGYTF
TGTGCCAGCAGCTTAGCGGCGGAAAACTATGGCTACACCTTC
>.|TRBD1|TRBJ1-5|TRBV19
CASSMVPGQRSNQPQHF
TGTGCCAGTAGTATGGTTCCGGGACAGAGAAGCAATCAGCCCCAGCATTTT
>.|TRBD1|TRBJ1-1|TRBV11-1
CASSSRTGWAEAFF
TGTGCCAGCAGCTCGAGGACAGGGTGGGCTGAAGCTTTCTTT
>.|TRBD2|TRBJ2-5|TRBV4-1
CASSQDGGGGVSETQYF
TGCGCCAGCAGCCAAGATGGCGGCGGGGGGGTATCAGAGACCCAGTACTTC
>.|.|TRBJ2-5|TRBV6-1
CATQSWGRETQYF
TGTGCCACCCAGTCATGGGGCCGGGAGACCCAGTACTTC
>.|.|TRBJ2-5|TRBV7-9
CASSLALVVMRETQYF
TGTGCCAGCAGCTTAGCGCTAGTAGTGATGAGGGAGACCCAGTACTTC
>.|.|TRBJ1-5|TRBV19
CASTTREWVGGTQPQHF
TGTGCCAGTACGACTCGGGAATGGGTGGGGGGCACTCAGCCCCAGCATTTT
>.|TRBD2|TRBJ2-5|TRBV9
CASGTSGQQETQYF
TGTGCCAGCGGGACTAGCGGTCAGCAAGAGACCCAGTACTTC
>.|.|TRBJ1-2|TRBV6-5
CASTKGGTPNYGYTF
TGTGCCAGCACCAAGGGGGGGACTCCTAACTATGGCTACACCTTC
>few|.|TRBJ2-7|TRBV2
CASSGQGLGQYF
TGTGCCAGCAGTGGTCAGGGATTAGGACAGTACTTC
>.|.|TRBJ2-5|TRBV16
CASSQSFGGAKETQYF
TGTGCCAGCAGCCAATCGTTTGGGGGCGCAAAAGAGACCCAGTACTTC
>.|TRBD2|TRBJ2-1|TRBV5-1
CASSLTSGSYNEQFF
TGCGCCAGCAGCTTGACTAGCGGTTCCTACAATGAGCAGTTCTTC
>.|.|TRBJ2-4|TRBV5-6
CASSLIGVSAKNIQYF
TGTGCCAGCAGCTTGATAGGCGTATCAGCCAAAAACATTCAGTACTTC
>.|.|TRBJ2-7|TRBV28
CASSNTYWSHSYF
TGTGCCAGCAGCAACACTTACTGGTCCCACTCCTACTTC
>.|.|TRBJ1-1|TRBV25-1
CASSDTNTEAFF
TGTGCCAGCAGTGACACGAACACTGAAGCTTTCTTT
>.|.|TRBJ2-3|TRBV5-1
CASTLGQSTDTQYF
TGCGCCAGCACCCTCGGACAGAGCACAGATACGCAGTATTTT